What follows are 31 T cell receptor beta chains derived from one specimen sequenced in a study of cytotoxic CD8 clonotypes in ibrutinib-treated CLL. The table came from immunoSEQ multiplex PCR; TCRdb's copy has only in-frame clones and leaves some out. This table has about 160,000 clones, under 85% appearing once. Sequencing was performed on PBMCs, taken after 24 months of ibrutinib treatment. These receptors came from a human donor with chronic lymphocytic leukemia.

The V and J genes are TRBV27 and TRBJ2-1, with 8 bases fitting TRBD2. The V gene end was trimmed by 3 bases and the J gene end by 9 bases; junction bases not matched to a gene: 1. The germline CDR1 and CDR2 sequences are MNHEY and SMNVEV (reference sequence). The CDR3 has 12 residues. The CDR3 region has the DNA TGTGCCAGCAGTTTCCGGGGGGGTGAGCAGTTCTTC. As protein: CASSFRGGEQFF.

The V and J genes are TRBV19 and TRBJ1-2; TRBD1 matches at 11 bases. V lost 6 bases, J lost 6 bases, and 3 bases stayed unmatched. There are 13 residues in the CDR3. Germline-derived CDR1 and CDR2 are LNHDA and SQIVND (reference sequence). The chain's CDR3 is CASRKGQGDGYTF. In DNA form, the CDR3 reads TGTGCCAGTAGAAAGGGACAGGGGGATGGCTACACCTTC. The full variable domain, completed using reference TRBV19 and TRBJ1-2, is DGGITQSPKYLFRKEGQNVTLSCEQNLNHDAMYWYRQDPGQGLRLIYYSQIVNDFQKGDIAEGYSVSREKKESFPLTVTSAQKNPTAFYLCASRKGQGDGYTFGSGTRLTVV.

The rearrangement joins TRBV1 to TRBJ2-3; the table's D call, TRBD2, was not checked against the DNA. TRBV1 is labeled a pseudogene. This CDR3 spans 19 amino acids. The DNA for the CDR3 is TGCACCAGCAGCCCGAAGCTACTAGCGGGAGGAGGGTGCACAGATACGCAGTATTTT. Its translation is CTSSPKLLAGGGCTDTQYF.

This rearrangement joins TRBV6-6 to TRBJ1-1; no firm D call. Trimming stripped 0 bases from V and 4 bases from J, with 6 bases between. Germline V gives CDR1 MNHNY, CDR2 SVGAGI (reference sequence). The CDR3 consists of 13 residues. The CDR3 DNA reads as TGTGCCAGCAGTTACTCGCTGGGCACTGAAGCTTTCTTT. Amino acids: CASSYSLGTEAFF.

In this sample, this clone turned up once. This chain uses TRBV18 with TRBJ2-7; D gene uncertain. Germline-derived CDR1 and CDR2 are KGHSH and LQKENI. The CDR3 is 14 amino acids. The germline V and J ends were trimmed by 2 bases and 5 bases, with 13 bases remaining between them. The CDR3 loop is CASSPGKGPDEQYF. The CDR3, as DNA: TGTGCCAGCTCACCAGGGAAGGGTCCCGACGAGCAGTACTTC.

The genes are TRBV7-2 and TRBJ2-3; D is possibly TRBD1 or TRBD2 (6 bases each). Germline V gene data show CDR1 as SGHTA and CDR2 as FQGNSA. V shed 2 bases and J shed 0 bases, with 9 bases lying between them. The CDR3 runs 15 residues. Here the CDR3 reads CASSLRRGSTDTQYF. Here the CDR3 DNA reads TGTGCCAGCAGCTTAAGGAGGGGGAGCACAGATACGCAGTATTTT.

The J gene is TRBJ1-5, the V gene TRBV7-2; perhaps TRBD1 as D (6 bases). CDR3 length: 14 amino acids. The V end lost 5 bases, the J end lost 4 bases, and 12 bases lay between the germline ends. The germline V gene encodes CDR1 SGHTA and CDR2 FQGNSA. CDR3 coding DNA: TGTGCCAGCAGCCCATACACAGGGAATCAGCCCCAGCATTTT. Translated, it gives CASSPYTGNQPQHF. Drawing the rest from reference TRBV7-2 and TRBJ1-5, the complete variable domain is GAGVSQSPSNKVTEKGKDVELRCDPISGHTALYWYRQSLGQGLEFLIYFQGNSAPDKSGLPSDRFSAERTGGSVSTLTIQRTQQEDSAVYLCASSPYTGNQPQHFGDGTRLSIL.

The chain uses TRBV19 and TRBJ2-1; 8 nucleotides match TRBD2. The CDR3 loop spans 17 amino acids. Germline-derived CDR1 and CDR2 are LNHDA and SQIVND (reference sequence). Losses at the gene ends were 6 bases for V and 10 bases for J; bases not matched to a gene: 20. DNA for the CDR3: TGTGCCAGTAGACTTAGTTTCCGAAGCGGGAGACGAGGGGAGCAGTTCTTC. This translates into CASRLSFRSGRRGEQFF. The complete variable domain, with remaining parts taken from reference TRBV19 and TRBJ2-1, reads DGGITQSPKYLFRKEGQNVTLSCEQNLNHDAMYWYRQDPGQGLRLIYYSQIVNDFQKGDIAEGYSVSREKKESFPLTVTSAQKNPTAFYLCASRLSFRSGRRGEQFFGPGTRLTVL.

V and J are TRBV5-1 and TRBJ2-5; 7 nucleotides match TRBD2. The CDR3 totals 16 residues. Germline V gene data show CDR1 as SGHRS and CDR2 as YFSETQ. Trimming took 0 bases from V and 4 from J; bases not matched to a gene: 9. The CDR3, as DNA: TGCGCCAGCAGCTTGGCGGGAGGTAGTGTCGGAGAGACCCAGTACTTC. Protein product: CASSLAGGSVGETQYF.

The rearrangement uses TRBV5-4 and TRBJ2-2; perhaps TRBD1 as D (6 bases). The CDR3 sequence is 14 residues long. The ends were cut back, 0 bases at V and 10 bases at J, with 13 bases in the middle. Per the germline V gene, CDR1 is SGHNT and CDR2 is YYREEE (reference sequence). CDR3 in DNA: TGTGCCAGCAGCTTGGCAGGGGATAGGGCGGAGCTGTTTTTT. This codes for CASSLAGDRAELFF.

The V gene is TRBV6-1, the J gene TRBJ1-3, with D hard to call. This CDR3 has 13 residues. V was trimmed by 6 bases and J by 0 bases, leaving 6 bases between them. Germline V gene sequence: CDR1 MNHNS, CDR2 SASEGT. CDR3 in DNA: TGTGCCAGCAGGAGGTACTCTGGAAACACCATATATTTT. This codes for CASRRYSGNTIYF.

The rearrangement uses TRBV6-5 and TRBJ2-7; D may correspond to TRBD1 or TRBD2 (5 bases each). V was pared by 4 bases and J by 6 bases, with 13 bases between. Looked up from germline, CDR1 is MNHEY and CDR2 is SVGAGI. This CDR3 is built from 13 residues. The CDR3 loop is CASSFGGGGEQYF. For the CDR3, the DNA is TGTGCCAGCAGTTTTGGGGGTGGCGGCGAGCAGTACTTC.

The J gene is TRBJ1-5, the V gene TRBV7-2; 10 bases match TRBD1. Germline loops: CDR1 SGHTA, CDR2 FQGNSA. The CDR3 spans 19 residues. V gave up 5 bases and J gave up 0 bases; unmatched junction bases: 13. The CDR3 DNA reads as TGTGCCAGCAGCCGCCCTAGGACAGGGGGGGGTTTTAGCAATCAGCCCCAGCATTTT. Amino acid sequence: CASSRPRTGGGFSNQPQHF.

The rearrangement links TRBV7-2 to TRBJ1-1, with D tentatively TRBD1 (6 bases). Germline CDR1 is SGHTA and CDR2 is FQGNSA. V was clipped by 5 bases and J by 6 bases, with 22 bases between them. The CDR3 consists of 16 residues. In nucleotides, the CDR3 is TGTGCCAGCAGCCGCGATGGTGGGGGGGCAGTAGCTGAAGCTTTCTTT. This translates into CASSRDGGGAVAEAFF. The full variable domain, in which reference TRBV7-2 and TRBJ1-1 provide the parts outside the CDR3, is GAGVSQSPSNKVTEKGKDVELRCDPISGHTALYWYRQSLGQGLEFLIYFQGNSAPDKSGLPSDRFSAERTGGSVSTLTIQRTQQEDSAVYLCASSRDGGGAVAEAFFGQGTRLTVV.

V and J are TRBV7-3 and TRBJ2-2; D gene uncertain. CDR3 size: 16 residues. Trimming shortened V by 2 bases and J by 0 bases, and 10 bases separated the two germline ends. Germline CDR1 and CDR2: SGHTA and FQGTGA. CDR3 nucleotides: TGTGCCAGCAGCTTATACACTCCGGCGAACACCGGGGAGCTGTTTTTT. Translating it yields CASSLYTPANTGELFF.

J is TRBJ2-3 and V is TRBV25-1; D might be TRBD2 (7 bases). Germline V gives CDR1 MGHDK, CDR2 SYGVNS. Trimming shortened V by 6 bases and J by 2 bases, and 12 bases separated the two germline ends. This CDR3 has 14 residues. CDR3 nucleotide sequence: TGTGCCAGCAGCCGAGGGGGGGTCACAGATACGCAGTATTTT. Amino acids: CASSRGGVTDTQYF.

The chain links TRBV14 to TRBJ1-1; D remains unclear. Germline CDR1 SGHDN, CDR2 FVKESK. Trimming removed 0 bases at V and 5 bases at J, with 13 bases between. This CDR3 has 15 amino acids. CDR3 bases: TGTGCCAGCAGCCAAGATCGGGTAGTGGGGACTGAAGCTTTCTTT. Amino acid sequence: CASSQDRVVGTEAFF.

The chain recombines TRBV18 with TRBJ2-7; TRBD1 matches 8 bases. This CDR3 has 16 residues. Germline values: CDR1 KGHSH, CDR2 LQKENI. J lost 6 bases, V lost 4 bases, and 14 bases had no gene match. The CDR3 coding sequence is TGTGCCAGCTCACTAGAAAAACGGACAGGGTGGGCCGAGCAGTACTTC. Translating it yields CASSLEKRTGWAEQYF. Full variable domain (missing parts from reference TRBV18 and TRBJ2-7): NAGVMQNPRHLVRRRGQEARLRCSPMKGHSHVYWYRQLPEEGLKFMVYLQKENIIDESGMPKERFSAEFPKEGPSILRIQQVVRGDSAAYFCASSLEKRTGWAEQYFGPGTRLTVT.

This clone was picked up a small number of times. The V call is TRBV10-3, the J call TRBJ2-3; 11 nucleotides align to TRBD2. V gave up 10 bases and J gave up 3 bases; unmatched junction bases: 3. The CDR3 is 13 amino acids. CDR1 and CDR2 from the germline V gene are ENHRY and SYGVKD. The chain's CDR3 is CASRLAGTDTQYF. The CDR3 coding sequence is TGTGCCAGCCGACTAGCGGGGACAGATACGCAGTATTTT.

The V gene is TRBV5-6, the J gene TRBJ1-1; tentative D call: TRBD1 (6 bases). Germline V gives CDR1 SGHDT, CDR2 YYEEEE. This CDR3 is built from 14 residues. Trimming took 4 bases from V and 4 from J, leaving 14 bases between them. CDR3: CASSTKQGTTEAFF. As DNA, the CDR3 is TGTGCCAGCAGCACCAAACAGGGAACCACTGAAGCTTTCTTT.

J is TRBJ1-5 and V is TRBV7-3; unclear D gene. The germline V gene has CDR1 SGHTA and CDR2 FQGTGA. The CDR3 spans 15 residues. V was pared by 2 bases and J by 3 bases, with 11 bases between. CDR3 sequence: CASSLGVWNNQPQHF. The CDR3 DNA sequence: TGTGCCAGCAGCTTAGGGGTGTGGAACAATCAGCCCCAGCATTTT.

The chain links TRBV5-1 to TRBJ2-1; 7 bases line up with TRBD2. The germline V gene has CDR1 SGHRS and CDR2 YFSETQ. The CDR3 is 17 amino acids. V trimming: 5 bases; J trimming: 7 bases; junction bases outside the gene matches: 18. The CDR3 DNA reads TGCGCCAGCAGGGTTCAATTAACCGCAGGGAGGGCTAATGAGCAGTTCTTC. Amino acid sequence: CASRVQLTAGRANEQFF.

The genes are TRBV19 and TRBJ1-4, with TRBD1 identical over 7 bases. The CDR3 is 14 residues long. Germline-derived CDR1 and CDR2 are LNHDA and SQIVND (reference sequence). V dropped 6 bases and J dropped 6; count of bases not matched to a gene: 7. The chain's CDR3 is CASRPGQTHEKLFF. The CDR3 region has the DNA TGTGCCAGTAGACCGGGACAGACGCATGAAAAACTGTTTTTT.

The rearrangement joins TRBV7-3 to TRBJ2-5; TRBD1 aligns across 8 bases. Germline loops: CDR1 SGHTA, CDR2 FQGTGA. The CDR3 length is 18 residues. Trimming at V came to 1 base and at J to 5 bases, leaving 15 bases not matched to a gene. The chain's CDR3 is CASSLKRNFYRGNETQYF. CDR3 coding DNA: TGTGCCAGCAGCTTAAAACGGAATTTTTACAGGGGGAATGAGACCCAGTACTTC.

This clone was observed a handful of times. CDR3 sequence (DNA): TGTGCCAGCAGCCCCCGGGAGCAGTTCTTC. It yields the protein CASSPREQFF. This rearrangement joins TRBV11-2 to TRBJ2-1; D ambiguous. This CDR3 is 10 amino acids long. Trimming shortened V by 5 bases and J by 10 bases, and 6 bases separated the two germline ends. Germline assignment: CDR1 SGHAT and CDR2 FQNNGV. The entire variable domain, with the rest obtained from reference TRBV11-2 and TRBJ2-1, is as follows: EAGVAQSPRYKIIEKRQSVAFWCNPISGHATLYWYQQILGQGPKLLIQFQNNGVVDDSQLPKDRFSAERLKGVDSTLKIQPAKLEDSAVYLCASSPREQFFGPGTRLTVL.

V usage is TRBV9 and J usage is TRBJ1-5, with D uncertain. The CDR3 is 13 amino acids. Per the germline V gene, CDR1 is SGDLS and CDR2 is YYNGEE. The V gene lost 4 bases and the J gene lost 7 bases, with 12 bases spanning the gap. DNA for the CDR3: TGTGCCAGCAGCCCCCACCCGGGGCAGCCCCAGCATTTT. Translation gives CASSPHPGQPQHF.

The CDR3, as DNA: TGTGCCAGCAGCTTAAAGGGTAGCAATCAGCCCCAGCATTTT. Translation gives CASSLKGSNQPQHF. This sequence joins TRBV7-2 and TRBJ1-5; D is unclear. Per the germline V gene, CDR1 is SGHTA and CDR2 is FQGNSA. CDR3 length: 14 residues. V was clipped by 2 bases and J by 0 bases, with 5 bases between them.

V usage is TRBV9 and J usage is TRBJ2-2; the match to TRBD1 covers 7 bases. The germline V gene has CDR1 SGDLS and CDR2 YYNGEE. Trimming took 0 bases from V and 7 from J; bases not matched to a gene: 6. The CDR3 loop spans 15 amino acids. This chain's CDR3 is CASSVAQGVGGELFF. For the CDR3, the DNA is TGTGCCAGCAGCGTAGCGCAGGGGGTGGGCGGGGAGCTGTTTTTT. Together with reference TRBV9 and TRBJ2-2, the CDR3 gives the full variable domain: DSGVTQTPKHLITATGQRVTLRCSPRSGDLSVYWYQQSLDQGLQFLIQYYNGEERAKGNILERFSAQQFPDLHSELNLSSLELGDSALYFCASSVAQGVGGELFFGEGSRLTVL.

The rearrangement uses TRBV18 and TRBJ1-1; TRBD1 might be the D (5 bases). CDR3 length: 13 residues. Trimming removed 5 bases from V and 7 bases from J, with 14 bases in between. Germline lookup yields CDR1 KGHSH and CDR2 LQKENI. The CDR3 DNA reads TGTGCCAGCTCATCTCAGTCAGGGATTGAAGCTTTCTTT. Translating gives CASSSQSGIEAFF.

J is TRBJ1-5 and V is TRBV7-2; TRBD1 aligns across 11 bases. V was clipped by 0 bases and J by 6 bases; unmatched bases: 1. The CDR3 runs 15 residues. Germline V gene lookup returns CDR1 SGHTA and CDR2 FQGNSA. The DNA for the CDR3 is TGTGCCAGCAGCTTAGCCGGGACAGGGGGTCAGCCCCAGCATTTT. Translated, it gives CASSLAGTGGQPQHF.

Only one count was recorded for this clone. This rearrangement joins TRBV18 to TRBJ2-7; D may be TRBD1 or TRBD2 (5 bases each). Trimming removed 3 bases at V and 0 bases at J, with 9 bases between. Germline V gene sequence: CDR1 KGHSH, CDR2 LQKENI. This CDR3 has 14 residues. In nucleotides, the CDR3 is TGTGCCAGCTCACCCACCGGGACCTCCTACGAGCAGTACTTC. Translation gives CASSPTGTSYEQYF.